The clone carrying this TCR beta chain turned up a few times. Sequencing of TCR beta was undertaken in CD8+ and CD4+ T cells derived from blood. Reverse transcription of about 0.45 to 1 ug RNA used random hexamers. One entry per CDR3 protein results from TCRdb running MiXCR on the immunoSEQ multiplex PCR reads. In the table there are about 120,000 distinct CDR3 sequences, roughly 95% of which are singletons. This record belongs to a study of CD8 T cells in Susac syndrome. Looking at the study overall: Sequenced Susac syndrome patients included more than five with clinically active disease and 8 or 9 in remission.

CDR1 is MDHEN, CDR2 SYDVKM, per germline. CDR3 length: 15 residues. The junction had 6 bases not matched to a gene; V was cut back by 6 bases and J by 6 bases. This sequence joins TRBV28 and TRBJ2-1; 12 bases match TRBD2. This clonotype originated in a human donor with Susac syndrome. Sequencing input: CD4+ T cells from PBMCs. CDR3 sequence reads: CASSPGTSGSNEQFF. The CDR3 region has the DNA TGTGCCAGCAGCCCCGGGACTAGCGGGTCCAATGAGCAGTTCTTC. Full variable domain (rest looked up from reference TRBV28 and TRBJ2-1): DVKVTQSSRYLVKRTGEKVFLECVQDMDHENMFWYRQDPGLGLRLIYFSYDVKMKEKGDIPEGYSVSREKKERFSLILESASTNQTSMYLCASSPGTSGSNEQFFGPGTRLTVL.